The 27 T cell receptor beta chains in this list originate from one sample, sequenced in a study of T cells in Graves' hyperthyroidism and ophthalmopathy. RNA transcripts gave rise to amplified TCR beta CDR3 regions. HTBI primers were used for first-round RT-PCR of the TCR CDR3. TCRdb reanalysed the multiplex PCR reads using MiXCR and keeps one entry per CDR3 protein. The table includes about 570,000 distinct CDR3 sequences, roughly 50% detected once. Sample: peripheral blood or thyroid tissue (not recorded which). These receptors all stem from an adult woman with Graves' disease, either hyperthyroidism or ophthalmopathy (not recorded which).

This chain joins TRBV6-2 or TRBV6-3 and TRBJ1-1, with 9 bases fitting TRBD1. From germline, CDR1 is MNHEY and CDR2 SVGEGT. The V gene end was trimmed by 4 bases and the J gene end by 9 bases; junction bases not matched to a gene: 12. This CDR3 is 15 amino acids long. The chain's CDR3 is CASSSDRPDRGKAFF. CDR3 coding DNA: TGTGCCAGCAGTTCCGACCGGCCGGACAGGGGAAAAGCTTTCTTT.

This clonotype has just one count. This chain connects TRBV12-3 or TRBV12-4 to TRBJ1-2; D is uncertain. The CDR3 has 10 residues. V gave up 2 bases and J gave up 10 bases, with 5 bases separating them. The CDR3 sequence: CASSLMVYTF. The CDR3 DNA reads TGTGCCAGCAGTTTAATGGTCTACACCTTC.

This clonotype occurred many times. V gene TRBV20-1 combines with J gene TRBJ2-7; 10 bases are a match to TRBD2. Germline values: CDR1 DFQATT, CDR2 SNEGSKA (reference sequence). The CDR3 consists of 17 residues. Trimming took 4 bases from V and 2 from J; bases not matched to a gene: 14. The CDR3 loop is CSATIPGTSASTYEQYF. The CDR3 region has the DNA TGCAGTGCTACGATACCCGGGACTAGCGCGAGTACCTACGAGCAGTACTTC.

CDR3 sequence reads: CACPGSGTGLYSNQPQHF. The CDR3 DNA reads as TGTGCCTGTCCGGGGAGCGGGACAGGGTTGTATAGCAATCAGCCCCAGCATTTT. V usage is TRBV2 and J usage is TRBJ1-5; 9 bases are shared with TRBD1. The CDR3 is 18 residues long. The V gene's germline CDR1 is SNHLY and CDR2 FYNNEI. V shed 11 bases, J shed 0 bases, and the junction held 17 bases outside the gene matches.

In its sample, this clonotype was seen many times. V gene TRBV20-1 combines with J gene TRBJ2-7; 9 bases are shared with TRBD2. Germline lookup yields CDR1 DFQATT and CDR2 SNEGSKA (reference sequence). The junction had 10 bases not matched to a gene; V was cut back by 1 base and J by 3 bases. The CDR3 length is 16 residues. CDR3 residues: CSARVSALREGYEQYF. The CDR3 DNA reads as TGCAGTGCTAGAGTCTCTGCCTTGCGGGAGGGCTACGAGCAGTACTTC.

This clonotype has at least ten counts. The chain is built from TRBV7-3 and TRBJ2-2; D may be TRBD2 (6 bases). Germline V gene data show CDR1 as SGHTA and CDR2 as FQGTGA. The CDR3 spans 12 residues. V was clipped by 5 bases and J by 9 bases, with 10 bases between them. CDR3 residues: CASSLGSWELFF. CDR3 coding DNA: TGTGCCAGCAGCCTCGGGAGTTGGGAGCTGTTTTTT.

This chain connects TRBV10-3 to TRBJ2-2; D may match TRBD1 or TRBD2 (5 bases each). V was shortened by 3 bases and J by 5 bases, with 10 bases between the two germline ends. This CDR3 is built from 14 residues. Germline loops: CDR1 ENHRY, CDR2 SYGVKD. This chain's CDR3 is CAISDGTKTGELFF. In DNA form, the CDR3 reads TGTGCCATCAGTGACGGGACCAAGACCGGGGAGCTGTTTTTT.

This clonotype was counted at least ten times. Sequence at one end of the junction differs from germline and may be a read error. The chain has TRBV7-2 and TRBJ1-1, with D hard to call. This CDR3 spans 13 amino acids. Germline-derived CDR1 and CDR2 are SGHTA and FQGNSA. CDR3 nucleotide sequence: TGTGCCAGCACCTTAGTCGGGTGGGGTGAAGCTTTCTTT. It encodes CASTLVGWGEAFF.

Note on this clonotype: A read error is possible here, since a much larger clone lies one base away. The chain joins TRBV12-3 or TRBV12-4 to TRBJ1-6; no firm D call. The CDR3 has 15 amino acids. Trimming took off 8 bases at V and 4 bases at J, with 15 bases between the two ends. The CDR3 DNA is TGTGCCAGCGGTCCCGGGATGGGTTATAATTCACCCCTCCACTTT. Protein product: CASGPGMGYNSPLHF.

With regard to this clonotype: This may stem from a read error, because a much larger clone lies one nucleotide away. The chain links TRBV13 to TRBJ1-1; 8 bases are a match to TRBD1. From germline, CDR1 is PRHDT and CDR2 FYEKMQ (reference sequence). The CDR3 has 14 residues. After removal of 5 bases from V and 0 bases from J, the junction contained 2 bases not matched to a gene. CDR3 sequence (DNA): TGTGCCAGCAGCCACAGGGGGGTGAACACTGAAGCTTTCTTT. Encoded protein: CASSHRGVNTEAFF.

The chain employs TRBV29-1 and TRBJ2-7; D possibly corresponds to TRBD2 (5 bases). CDR3 length: 11 residues. Germline V gene data show CDR1 as SQVTM and CDR2 as ANQGSEA. V dropped 8 bases and J dropped 0 bases, with 8 bases sitting between them. Here the CDR3 DNA reads TGCAGCTTAGGGAGCTCCTACGAGCAGTACTTC. As protein: CSLGSSYEQYF.

This clonotype was counted at least ten times. The chain joins TRBV2 to TRBJ1-3; D might be TRBD1 (6 bases). Germline assignment: CDR1 SNHLY and CDR2 FYNNEI. The CDR3 has 13 amino acids. The V gene lost 6 bases and the J gene lost 5 bases, with 11 bases spanning the gap. CDR3 in DNA: TGTGCCAGCAGGGACAGTATGAGAAACACCATATATTTT. Translated, it gives CASRDSMRNTIYF.

This chain joins TRBV20-1 and TRBJ1-2; D unresolved. This CDR3 contains 14 residues. The V gene lost 0 bases and the J gene lost 3 bases, with 11 bases spanning the gap. The germline CDR1 and CDR2 sequences are DFQATT and SNEGSKA (reference sequence). The DNA of the CDR3 is TGCAGTGCTAGAGATCGTAGAAGCGACTATGGCTACACCTTC. Translated: CSARDRRSDYGYTF.

The rearrangement joins TRBV7-2 to TRBJ1-1; the D is unclear. CDR1 SGHTA and CDR2 FQGNSA come from the germline V gene. V gave up 0 bases and J gave up 7 bases, with 9 bases separating them. CDR3 size: 13 residues. CDR3 residues: CASSLALAREAFF. DNA of the CDR3: TGTGCCAGCAGCTTAGCGCTGGCCCGTGAAGCTTTCTTT.

The chain recombines TRBV7-9 with TRBJ2-5, with a possible D match to TRBD2 (6 bases). Germline CDR1 SEHNR, CDR2 FQNEAQ (reference sequence). The CDR3 consists of 17 residues. V was pared by 6 bases and J by 3 bases, with 23 bases between. CDR3 DNA: TGTGCCAGCAGGAGACAGCCAAACACCGGGGGAAAAGAGACCCAGTACTTC. It translates to CASRRQPNTGGKETQYF.

The rearrangement uses TRBV9 and TRBJ2-2, with D uncertain. The CDR3 loop spans 18 amino acids. V lost 3 bases and J lost 2, with 20 bases in between. CDR1 is SGDLS and CDR2 is YYNGEE in the germline V gene. CDR3 sequence reads: CASSEGYRSSGNTGELFF. The CDR3 nucleotides read TGTGCCAGCAGCGAAGGGTACAGATCCTCTGGAAACACCGGGGAGCTGTTTTTT.

This clonotype has just a few counts. The chain has TRBV24-1 and TRBJ1-2; possibly TRBD1 for D (5 bases). The CDR3 runs 15 residues. Germline V gene data show CDR1 as KGHDR and CDR2 as SFDVKD. V was pared by 3 bases and J by 8 bases, with 18 bases between. The CDR3 sequence is CATSDPQAGDQGYTF. Here the CDR3 DNA reads TGTGCCACCAGTGATCCCCAAGCGGGGGACCAAGGCTACACCTTC.

The chain combines TRBV29-1 with TRBJ2-7; TRBD2 might be the D (7 bases). The DNA end is a closer match to TRBJ2-5, so the J assignment may be wrong. CDR3 length: 13 residues. Germline CDR1 reads SQVTM; CDR2 reads ANQGSEA. The CDR3 region is CSVEAGAGETQYF. The CDR3 bases are TGCAGCGTGGAGGCGGGGGCCGGAGAGACCCAGTACTTC.

This clonotype occurred many times. This could be a read error, since a much larger clone is one nucleotide away. The chain couples TRBV20-1 to TRBJ1-2, with a possible D match to TRBD1 (5 bases). Looked up from germline, CDR1 is DFQATT and CDR2 is SNEGSKA (reference sequence). The CDR3 loop spans 12 amino acids. With 6 bases removed from V and 7 bases from J, the gap between germline ends came to 15 bases. The CDR3 is CSAVKWGGGYTF. The CDR3 DNA reads TGCAGTGCCGTTAAGTGGGGGGGTGGCTACACCTTC.

The gene calls are TRBV7-2 and TRBJ2-3; 13 positions agree with TRBD2. The germline V gene has CDR1 SGHTA and CDR2 FQGNSA. This CDR3 has 16 amino acids. Germline trimming cut 3 bases from V and 6 bases from J; bases unmatched to any gene: 6. In DNA form, the CDR3 reads TGTGCCAGCAGCTTCACTAGCGGGGGGGCCGGGGATACGCAGTATTTT. This sequence encodes CASSFTSGGAGDTQYF. The full variable domain, rest sourced from reference TRBV7-2 and TRBJ2-3, is GAGVSQSPSNKVTEKGKDVELRCDPISGHTALYWYRQSLGQGLEFLIYFQGNSAPDKSGLPSDRFSAERTGGSVSTLTIQRTQQEDSAVYLCASSFTSGGAGDTQYFGPGTRLTVL.

This clonotype was counted ten times or more. The chain joins TRBV7-9 to TRBJ2-6; D remains ambiguous. Germline V gene sequence: CDR1 SEHNR, CDR2 FQNEAQ (reference sequence). The V end was cut by 5 bases, the J end by 2 bases, with 10 bases between. The CDR3 loop spans 15 amino acids. CDR3: CASSPLSAGANVLTF. DNA for the CDR3: TGTGCCAGCAGCCCACTGTCCGCTGGGGCCAACGTCCTGACTTTC.

This clonotype has a single count. The V gene is TRBV15, the J gene TRBJ2-7; D could derive from TRBD1 or TRBD2 (5 bases each). The CDR3 runs to 16 residues. Trimming removed 1 base from V and 0 bases from J, with 13 bases in between. Germline assignment: CDR1 LNHNV and CDR2 YYDKDF (reference sequence). DNA for the CDR3: TGTGCCACCAGCAGAGGGCCGGGGCCGAGCTCCTACGAGCAGTACTTC. As protein: CATSRGPGPSSYEQYF.

CDR3 in DNA: TGTGCCAGCTCACCACCGACTAGCGGGAGCTACGAGCAGTACTTC. Amino acid sequence: CASSPPTSGSYEQYF. V and J are TRBV11-3 and TRBJ2-7; 12 positions agree with TRBD2. The J segment lost 3 bases and the V segment lost 8 bases, leaving 8 bases of the junction unmatched. Germline CDR1 reads SGHNT; CDR2 reads YENEEA. CDR3 length equals 15 residues. Full variable domain (rest looked up from reference TRBV11-3 and TRBJ2-7): EAGVVQSPRYKIIEKKQPVAFWCNPISGHNTLYWYLQNLGQGPELLIRYENEEAVDDSQLPKDRFSAERLKGVDSTLKIQPAELGDSAVYLCASSPPTSGSYEQYFGPGTRLTVT.

The CDR3 region is CASMQTGVNQPQHF. CDR3 coding DNA: TGTGCCAGCATGCAGACAGGGGTCAATCAGCCCCAGCATTTT. The chain links TRBV25-1 to TRBJ1-5; 8 nucleotides align to TRBD1. This CDR3 comprises 14 residues. V lost 7 bases and J lost 3; bases outside the gene matches: 5. Germline V gene sequence: CDR1 MGHDK, CDR2 SYGVNS.

This clonotype has just a few counts. This chain connects TRBV20-1 to TRBJ2-3; TRBD1 aligns across 7 bases. Germline V gene lookup returns CDR1 DFQATT and CDR2 SNEGSKA (reference sequence). V dropped 1 base and J dropped 8; count of bases not matched to a gene: 3. This CDR3 has 12 residues. The CDR3 protein is CSARVGGATQYF. The CDR3 nucleotides are TGCAGTGCTAGAGTAGGGGGCGCTACGCAGTATTTT.

This chain joins TRBV7-2 and TRBJ2-7; no clear D gene. V dropped 5 bases and J dropped 2 bases, with 16 bases sitting between them. From germline, CDR1 is SGHTA and CDR2 FQGNSA. The CDR3 runs 15 residues. Here the CDR3 reads CASSVGGGQTYEQYF. The CDR3 coding sequence is TGTGCCAGCAGCGTCGGCGGTGGGCAGACCTACGAGCAGTACTTC.

V is TRBV5-4 and J is TRBJ2-6; 8 bases match TRBD2. This CDR3 contains 17 residues. The germline V gene has CDR1 SGHNT and CDR2 YYREEE (reference sequence). V dropped 3 bases and J dropped 3; count of bases not matched to a gene: 8. The CDR3 loop reads CASSYLGRGSGANVLTF. CDR3 nucleotides: TGTGCCAGCAGCTACCTCGGGAGGGGAAGTGGGGCCAACGTCCTGACTTTC.